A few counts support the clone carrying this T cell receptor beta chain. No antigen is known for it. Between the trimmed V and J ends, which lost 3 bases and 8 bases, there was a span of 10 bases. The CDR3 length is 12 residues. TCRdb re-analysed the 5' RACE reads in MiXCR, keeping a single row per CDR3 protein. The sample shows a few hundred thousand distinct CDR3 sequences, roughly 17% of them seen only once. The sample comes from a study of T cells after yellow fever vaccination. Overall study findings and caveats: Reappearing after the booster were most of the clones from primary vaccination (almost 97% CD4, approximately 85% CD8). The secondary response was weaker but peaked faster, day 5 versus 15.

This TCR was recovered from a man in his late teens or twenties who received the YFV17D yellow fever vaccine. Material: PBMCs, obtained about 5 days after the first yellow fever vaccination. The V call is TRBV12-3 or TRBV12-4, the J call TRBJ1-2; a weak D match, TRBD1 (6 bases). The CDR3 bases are TGTGCCAGCAGTTTCAGGGGCGAAGGCTACACCTTC. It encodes CASSFRGEGYTF.